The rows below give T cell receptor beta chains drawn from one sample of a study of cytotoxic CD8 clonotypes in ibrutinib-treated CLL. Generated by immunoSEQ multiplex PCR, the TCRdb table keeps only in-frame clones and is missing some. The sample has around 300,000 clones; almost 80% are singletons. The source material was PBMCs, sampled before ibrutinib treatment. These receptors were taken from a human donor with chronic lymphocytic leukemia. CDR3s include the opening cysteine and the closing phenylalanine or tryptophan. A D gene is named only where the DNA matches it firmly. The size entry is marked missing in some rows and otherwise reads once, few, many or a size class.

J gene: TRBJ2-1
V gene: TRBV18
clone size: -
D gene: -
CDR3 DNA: TGTGCCAGCTCACCACCCGCGACTGTGGATGAGCAGTTCTTC
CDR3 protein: CASSPPATVDEQFF

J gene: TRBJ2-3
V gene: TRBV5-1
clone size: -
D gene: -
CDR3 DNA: TGCGCCAGCAGCTTGGCCCCTCGGTGGTATGATAACACAGATACGCAGTATTTT
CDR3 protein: CASSLAPRWYDNTDTQYF

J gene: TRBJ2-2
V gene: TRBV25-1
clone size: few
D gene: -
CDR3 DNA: TGTGCCAGCAGTGTAGTTCCCACCGGGGAGCTGTTTTTT
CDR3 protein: CASSVVPTGELFF

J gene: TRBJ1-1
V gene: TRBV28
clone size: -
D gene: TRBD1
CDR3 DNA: TGTGCCAGCAGTTACGCCGGGACAGTGAAAGAAGCTTTCTTT
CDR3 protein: CASSYAGTVKEAFF

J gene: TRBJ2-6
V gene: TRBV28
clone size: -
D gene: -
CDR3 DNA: TGTGCCAGCAGTCCGATCGGGTCCCCTGGGGCCAACGTCCTGACTTTC
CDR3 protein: CASSPIGSPGANVLTF

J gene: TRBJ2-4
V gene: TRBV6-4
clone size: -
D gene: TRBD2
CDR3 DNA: TGTGCCAGCATCCGGCCAGCGGGGGGAGCCAAAAACATTCAGTACTTC
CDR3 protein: CASIRPAGGAKNIQYF

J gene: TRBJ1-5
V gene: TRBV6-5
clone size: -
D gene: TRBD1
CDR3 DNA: TGTGCCACCGGGACAGGGGGAGCTTATCAGCCCCAGCATTTT
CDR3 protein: CATGTGGAYQPQHF

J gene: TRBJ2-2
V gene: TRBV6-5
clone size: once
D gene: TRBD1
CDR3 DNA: TGTGCCAGCAGTTTCCGGGACAGGGCTGGAACCGGGGAGCTGTTTTTT
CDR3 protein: CASSFRDRAGTGELFF

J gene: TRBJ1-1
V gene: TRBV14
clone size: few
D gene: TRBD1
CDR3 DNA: TGTGCCAGCAGCCAAGCGATACAGGGGACTGAAGCTTTCTTT
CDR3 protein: CASSQAIQGTEAFF

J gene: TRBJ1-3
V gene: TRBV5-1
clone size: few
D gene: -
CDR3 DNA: TGCGCCAGCAGCCTAGCGGGGACACATGGAAACACCATATATTTT
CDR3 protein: CASSLAGTHGNTIYF

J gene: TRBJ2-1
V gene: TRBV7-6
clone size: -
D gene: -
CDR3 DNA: TGTGCCAGCAGCTTAGCGGAAAGCTCCTACAATGAGCAGTTCTTC
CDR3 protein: CASSLAESSYNEQFF

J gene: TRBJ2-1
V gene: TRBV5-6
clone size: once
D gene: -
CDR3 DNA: TGTGCCAGCAGCTTGAGCAGGGCCAATGAGCAGTTCTTC
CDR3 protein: CASSLSRANEQFF

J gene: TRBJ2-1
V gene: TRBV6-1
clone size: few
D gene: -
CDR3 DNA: TGTGCCAGCAGTTTAGGAGTGGAGTTCTATGAGCAGTTCTTC
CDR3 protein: CASSLGVEFYEQFF

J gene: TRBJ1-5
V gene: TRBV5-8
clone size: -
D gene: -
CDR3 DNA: TGTGCCAGCAGCTTGAAGTTGGGGGGCAATCAGCCCCAGCATTTT
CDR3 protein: CASSLKLGGNQPQHF

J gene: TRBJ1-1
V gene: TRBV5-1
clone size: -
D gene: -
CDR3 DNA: TGCGCCAGCAGCTTTGGGCAGGGAAGTAGAACTGAAGCTTTCTTT
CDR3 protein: CASSFGQGSRTEAFF

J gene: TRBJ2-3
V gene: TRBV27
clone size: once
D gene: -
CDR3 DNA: TGTGCCAGCAGTTTAAGGTACGTCACAGATACGCAGTATTTT
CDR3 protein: CASSLRYVTDTQYF

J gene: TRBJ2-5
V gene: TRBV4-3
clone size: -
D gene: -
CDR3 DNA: TGCGCCAGCAGCCAAGAGGGCTGGGAGACCCAGTACTTC
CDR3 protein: CASSQEGWETQYF

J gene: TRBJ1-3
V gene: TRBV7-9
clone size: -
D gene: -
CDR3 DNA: TGTGCCAGCAGCTCGGGAAACACCATATATTTT
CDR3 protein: CASSSGNTIYF

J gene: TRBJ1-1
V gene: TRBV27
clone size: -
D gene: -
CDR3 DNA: TGTGCCAGCAGAACAAACACTGAAGCTTTCTTT
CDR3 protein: CASRTNTEAFF

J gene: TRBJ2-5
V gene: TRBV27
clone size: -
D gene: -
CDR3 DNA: TGTGCCAGCACCGATACCCAGGAGACCCAGTACTTC
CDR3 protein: CASTDTQETQYF

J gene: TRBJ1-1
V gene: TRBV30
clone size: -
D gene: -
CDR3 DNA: TGTGCCTGGAGTTCTTCAGGGGACACTGAAGCTTTCTTT
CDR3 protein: CAWSSSGDTEAFF

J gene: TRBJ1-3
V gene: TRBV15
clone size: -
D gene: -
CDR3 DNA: TGTGCCACCAGCAGAGGTTTCGGACAAAGCTCTGGAAACACCATATATTTT
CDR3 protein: CATSRGFGQSSGNTIYF

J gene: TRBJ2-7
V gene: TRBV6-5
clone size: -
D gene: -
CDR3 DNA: TGTGCCAGCAGTCGCGACAGGAGCTACGAGCAGTACTTC
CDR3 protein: CASSRDRSYEQYF

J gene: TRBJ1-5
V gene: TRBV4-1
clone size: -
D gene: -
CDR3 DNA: TGCGCCAGCAGCCAAGGACTAGATCAGCCCCAGCATTTT
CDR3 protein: CASSQGLDQPQHF

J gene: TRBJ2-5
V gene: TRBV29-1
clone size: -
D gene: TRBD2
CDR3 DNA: TGCAGCGTTGAAGAAGCGGGATACGGGGAGACCCAGTACTTC
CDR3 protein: CSVEEAGYGETQYF

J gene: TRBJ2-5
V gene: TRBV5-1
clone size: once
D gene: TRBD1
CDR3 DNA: TGCGCCAGCAGCTTGGTGGGACAGGGTTCGACCCAGTACTTC
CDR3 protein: CASSLVGQGSTQYF

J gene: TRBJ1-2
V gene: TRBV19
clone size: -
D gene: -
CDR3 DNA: TGTGCCAGTACCAAGGTCGACGGCGGAGAATATGGCTACACCTTC
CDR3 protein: CASTKVDGGEYGYTF

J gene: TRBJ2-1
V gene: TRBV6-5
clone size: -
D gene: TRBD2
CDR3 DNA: TGTGCCAGCAGTTCCGCACTAGCGAATTACAATGAGCAGTTCTTC
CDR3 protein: CASSSALANYNEQFF

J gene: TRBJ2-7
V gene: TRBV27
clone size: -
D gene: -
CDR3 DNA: TGTGCCAGCAGAGGTGGTGGGGTGCACTACGAGCAGTACTTC
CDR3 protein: CASRGGGVHYEQYF

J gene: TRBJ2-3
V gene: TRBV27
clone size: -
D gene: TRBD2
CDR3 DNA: TGTGCCAGCAGTTTGCTAGCGGGAGCGTCAGATACGCAGTATTTT
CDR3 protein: CASSLLAGASDTQYF

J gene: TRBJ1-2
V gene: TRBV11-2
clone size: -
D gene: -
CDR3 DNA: TGTGCCAGCAGCCGAGATGGGACTAGCTATGGCTACACCTTC
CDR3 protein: CASSRDGTSYGYTF

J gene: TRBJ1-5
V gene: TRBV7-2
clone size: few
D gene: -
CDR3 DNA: TGTGCCAGCAGCTTTTCGGGCGCGGATCAGCCCCAGCATTTT
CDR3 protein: CASSFSGADQPQHF

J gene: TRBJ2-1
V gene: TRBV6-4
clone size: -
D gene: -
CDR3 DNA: TGTGCCAGCAGTGAAGAGGCTTTGACAGATGAGCAGTTCTTC
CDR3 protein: CASSEEALTDEQFF

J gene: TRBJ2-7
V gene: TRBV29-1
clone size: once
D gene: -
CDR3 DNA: TGCAGCGTTGGTGGGGGAACCTCAACTTTCTACGAGCAGTACTTC
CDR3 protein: CSVGGGTSTFYEQYF

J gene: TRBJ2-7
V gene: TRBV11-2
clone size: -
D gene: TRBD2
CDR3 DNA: TGTGCCAGCAGCTTAGGGGGGGGACTCCACCGCGAGCAGTACTTC
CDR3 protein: CASSLGGGLHREQYF

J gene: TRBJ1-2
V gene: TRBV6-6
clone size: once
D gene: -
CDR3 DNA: TGTGCCAGCAGCCCTTCACGGGACTTGGCCTTCGGCTACACCTTC
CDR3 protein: CASSPSRDLAFGYTF

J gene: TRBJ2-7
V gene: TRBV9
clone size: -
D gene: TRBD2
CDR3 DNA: TGTGCCAGCAGCGTAGGAACTAGCGGATACTACGAGCAGTACTTC
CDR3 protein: CASSVGTSGYYEQYF

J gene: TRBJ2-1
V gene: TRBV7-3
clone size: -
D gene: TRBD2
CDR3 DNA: TGTGCCAGCAGCTTAGCGGGAGGGCCCACTGAGCAGTTCTTC
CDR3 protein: CASSLAGGPTEQFF

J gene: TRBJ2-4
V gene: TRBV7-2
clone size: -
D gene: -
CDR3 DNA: TGTGCCAGCAGCCCCACCGGGGCCCTCTTAAACATTCAGTACTTC
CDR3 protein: CASSPTGALLNIQYF

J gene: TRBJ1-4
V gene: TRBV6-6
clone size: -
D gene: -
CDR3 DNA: TGTGCCAGCAGTTACACTTGGGTTCATAATGAAAAACTGTTTTTT
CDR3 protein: CASSYTWVHNEKLFF

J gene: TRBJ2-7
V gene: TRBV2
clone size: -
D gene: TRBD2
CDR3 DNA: TGTGCCAGCAGCCAGGGAAGGACTAGCAACGAGCAGTACTTC
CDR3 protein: CASSQGRTSNEQYF

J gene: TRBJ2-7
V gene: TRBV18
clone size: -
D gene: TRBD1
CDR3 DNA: TGTGCCAGCTCACGGACAGGGCCGGACGAGCAGTACTTC
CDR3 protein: CASSRTGPDEQYF

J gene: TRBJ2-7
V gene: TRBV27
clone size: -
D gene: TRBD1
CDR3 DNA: TGTGCCAGCAGTTTCTCCCGTCCAGCCAGGGGGGAGCAGTACTTC
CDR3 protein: CASSFSRPARGEQYF

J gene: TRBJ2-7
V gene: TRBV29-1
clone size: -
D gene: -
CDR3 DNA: TGCAGCGTTGAAGAAGTCTGGGGGTCCTACGAGCAGTACTTC
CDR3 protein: CSVEEVWGSYEQYF

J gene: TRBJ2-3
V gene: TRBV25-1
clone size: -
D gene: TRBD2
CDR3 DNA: TGTGCCAGCAGTGAATATCTGGCGGGAGGGCCCGCAGATACGCAGTATTTT
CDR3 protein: CASSEYLAGGPADTQYF

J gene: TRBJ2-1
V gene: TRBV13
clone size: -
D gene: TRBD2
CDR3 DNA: TGTGCCAGCAGCTCGGCCTTGGCGGGAGGGCAGTTCTTC
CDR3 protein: CASSSALAGGQFF

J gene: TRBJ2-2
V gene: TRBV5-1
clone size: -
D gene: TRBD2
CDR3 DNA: TGCGCCAGCAGCTCGTCTAGCGGGAGTTCCGGGGAGCTGTTTTTT
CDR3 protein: CASSSSSGSSGELFF

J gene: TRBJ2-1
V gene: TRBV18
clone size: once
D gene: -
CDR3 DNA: TGTGCCAGCTCACCACCTTTCGGGGTAAATGAGCAGTTCTTC
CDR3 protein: CASSPPFGVNEQFF

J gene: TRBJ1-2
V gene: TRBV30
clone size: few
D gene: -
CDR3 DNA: TGTGCCTGGAGTGAACAGGGTACCTATGGCTACACCTTC
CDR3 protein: CAWSEQGTYGYTF

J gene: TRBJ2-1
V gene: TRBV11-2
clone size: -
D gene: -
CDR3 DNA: TGTGCCAGCAGCTTGGCAGCCTACAATGAGCAGTTCTTC
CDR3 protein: CASSLAAYNEQFF